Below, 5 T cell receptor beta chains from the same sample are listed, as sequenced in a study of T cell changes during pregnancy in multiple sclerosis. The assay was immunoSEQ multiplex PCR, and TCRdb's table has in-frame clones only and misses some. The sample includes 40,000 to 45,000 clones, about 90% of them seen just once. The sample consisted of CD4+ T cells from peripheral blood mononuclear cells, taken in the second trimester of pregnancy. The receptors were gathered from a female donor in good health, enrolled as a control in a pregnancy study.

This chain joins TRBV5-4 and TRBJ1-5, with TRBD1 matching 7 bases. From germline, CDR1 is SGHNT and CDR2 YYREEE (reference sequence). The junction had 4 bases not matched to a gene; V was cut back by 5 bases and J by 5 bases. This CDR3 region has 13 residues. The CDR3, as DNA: TGTGCCAGCAGTCGCGACAGGGATCAGCCCCAGCATTTT. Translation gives CASSRDRDQPQHF.

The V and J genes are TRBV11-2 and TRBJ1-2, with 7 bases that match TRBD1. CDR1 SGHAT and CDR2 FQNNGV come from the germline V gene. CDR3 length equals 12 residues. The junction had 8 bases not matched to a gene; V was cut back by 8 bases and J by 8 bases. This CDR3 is CASGWTGRGYTF. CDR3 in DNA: TGTGCCAGCGGCTGGACAGGCCGGGGCTACACCTTC.

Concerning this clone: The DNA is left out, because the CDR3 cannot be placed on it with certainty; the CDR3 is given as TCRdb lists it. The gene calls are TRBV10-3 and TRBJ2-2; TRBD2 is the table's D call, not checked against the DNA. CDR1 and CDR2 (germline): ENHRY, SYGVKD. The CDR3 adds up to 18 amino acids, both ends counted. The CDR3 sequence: CAISEGLGRNRTPGSCFF.

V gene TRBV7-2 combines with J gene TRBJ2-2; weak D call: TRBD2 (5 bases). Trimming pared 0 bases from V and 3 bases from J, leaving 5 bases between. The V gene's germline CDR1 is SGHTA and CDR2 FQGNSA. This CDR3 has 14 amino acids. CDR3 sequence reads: CASSLASDTGELFF. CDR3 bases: TGTGCCAGCAGCTTAGCTAGCGACACCGGGGAGCTGTTTTTT.

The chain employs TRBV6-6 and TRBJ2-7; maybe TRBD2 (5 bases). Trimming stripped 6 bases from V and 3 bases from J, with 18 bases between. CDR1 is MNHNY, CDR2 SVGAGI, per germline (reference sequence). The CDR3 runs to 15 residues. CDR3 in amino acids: CASRKGADGGYEQYF. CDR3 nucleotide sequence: TGTGCCAGCAGGAAGGGAGCCGACGGCGGCTACGAGCAGTACTTC.